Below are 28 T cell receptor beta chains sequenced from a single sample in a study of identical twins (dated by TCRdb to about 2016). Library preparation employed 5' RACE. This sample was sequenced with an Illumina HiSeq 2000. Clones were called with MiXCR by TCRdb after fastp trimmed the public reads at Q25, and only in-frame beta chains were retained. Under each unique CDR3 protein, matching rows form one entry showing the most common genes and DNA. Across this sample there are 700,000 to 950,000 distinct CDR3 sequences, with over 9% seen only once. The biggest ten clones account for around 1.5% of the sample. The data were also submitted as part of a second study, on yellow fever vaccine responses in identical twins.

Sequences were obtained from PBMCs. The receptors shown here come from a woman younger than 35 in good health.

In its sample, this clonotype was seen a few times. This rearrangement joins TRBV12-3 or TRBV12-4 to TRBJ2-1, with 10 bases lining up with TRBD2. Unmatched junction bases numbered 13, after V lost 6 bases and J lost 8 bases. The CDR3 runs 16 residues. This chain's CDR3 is CASSPPLAGDEDEQFF. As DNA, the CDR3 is TGTGCCAGCAGCCCCCCCCTAGCGGGAGACGAAGATGAGCAGTTCTTC.

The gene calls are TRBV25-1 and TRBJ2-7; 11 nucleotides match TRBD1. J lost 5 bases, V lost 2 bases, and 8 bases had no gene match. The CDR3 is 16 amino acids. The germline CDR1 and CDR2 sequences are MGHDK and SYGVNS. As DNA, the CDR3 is TGTGCCAGCAGTGAACTCTTTGGACAGGGGGCTGACGAGCAGTACTTC. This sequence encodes CASSELFGQGADEQYF.

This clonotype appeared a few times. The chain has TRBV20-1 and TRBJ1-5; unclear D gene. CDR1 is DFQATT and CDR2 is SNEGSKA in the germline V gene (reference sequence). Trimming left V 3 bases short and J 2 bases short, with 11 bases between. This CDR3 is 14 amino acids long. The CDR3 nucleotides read TGCAGTGCTAGCCCACCTAAGGGCAATCAGCCCCAGCATTTT. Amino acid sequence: CSASPPKGNQPQHF.

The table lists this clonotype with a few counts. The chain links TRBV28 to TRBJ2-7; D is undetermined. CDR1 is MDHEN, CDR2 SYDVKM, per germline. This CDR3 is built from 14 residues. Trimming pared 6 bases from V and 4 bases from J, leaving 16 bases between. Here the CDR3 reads CASSTPPLRYEQYV. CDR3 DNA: TGTGCCAGCAGCACACCTCCTTTGAGATACGAGCAGTACGTC.

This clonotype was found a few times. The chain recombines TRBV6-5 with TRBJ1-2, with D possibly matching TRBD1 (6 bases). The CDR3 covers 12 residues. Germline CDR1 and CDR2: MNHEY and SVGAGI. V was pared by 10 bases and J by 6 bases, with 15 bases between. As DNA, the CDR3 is TGTGCCACAGTCAGTACAGGGAATGGCTACACCTTC. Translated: CATVSTGNGYTF.

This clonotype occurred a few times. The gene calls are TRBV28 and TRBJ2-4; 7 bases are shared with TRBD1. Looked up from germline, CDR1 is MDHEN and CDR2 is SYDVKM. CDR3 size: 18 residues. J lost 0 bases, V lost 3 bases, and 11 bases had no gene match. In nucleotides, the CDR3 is TGTGCCAGCAGTTTGTCGGGACAGAGGATAAGAGCCAAAAACATTCAGTACTTC. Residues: CASSLSGQRIRAKNIQYF. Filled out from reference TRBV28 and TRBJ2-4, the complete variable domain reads DVKVTQSSRYLVKRTGEKVFLECVQDMDHENMFWYRQDPGLGLRLIYFSYDVKMKEKGDIPEGYSVSREKKERFSLILESASTNQTSMYLCASSLSGQRIRAKNIQYFGAGTRLSVL.

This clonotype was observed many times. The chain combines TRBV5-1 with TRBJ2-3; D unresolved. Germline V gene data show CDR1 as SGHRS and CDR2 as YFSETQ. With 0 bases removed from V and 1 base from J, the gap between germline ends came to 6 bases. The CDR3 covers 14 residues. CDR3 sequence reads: CASSLAEGTDTQYF. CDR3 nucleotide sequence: TGCGCCAGCAGCTTGGCCGAGGGCACAGATACGCAGTATTTT.

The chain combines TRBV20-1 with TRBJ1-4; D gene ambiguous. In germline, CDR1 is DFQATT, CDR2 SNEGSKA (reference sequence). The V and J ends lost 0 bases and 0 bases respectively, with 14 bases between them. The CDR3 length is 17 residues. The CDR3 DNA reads TGCAGTGCTAGAGAGGCCAGGCAACCTACAACTAATGAAAAACTGTTTTTT. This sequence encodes CSAREARQPTTNEKLFF.

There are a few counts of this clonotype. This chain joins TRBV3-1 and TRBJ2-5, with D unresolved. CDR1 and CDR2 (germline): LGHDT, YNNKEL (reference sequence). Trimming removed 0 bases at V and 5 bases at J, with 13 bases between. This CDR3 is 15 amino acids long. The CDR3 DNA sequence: TGTGCCAGCAGCCAAGACCCGGTAGGCCGGGAGACCCAGTACTTC. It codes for CASSQDPVGRETQYF.

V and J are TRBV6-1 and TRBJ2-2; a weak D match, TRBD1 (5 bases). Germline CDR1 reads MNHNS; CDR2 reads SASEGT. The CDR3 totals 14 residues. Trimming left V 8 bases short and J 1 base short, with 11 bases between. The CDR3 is CASGAGQNTGELFF. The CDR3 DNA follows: TGTGCCAGCGGGGCAGGCCAGAACACCGGGGAGCTGTTTTTT.

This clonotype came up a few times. Here the CDR3 DNA reads TGCAGTGCTGCGGGATTATCCTCTGGAAACACCATATATTTT. Residues: CSAAGLSSGNTIYF. The chain employs TRBV20-1 and TRBJ1-3; D unclear. This CDR3 has 14 residues. CDR1 is DFQATT, CDR2 SNEGSKA, per germline (reference sequence). Deletions cut 5 bases from V and 0 bases from J, with 11 bases between.

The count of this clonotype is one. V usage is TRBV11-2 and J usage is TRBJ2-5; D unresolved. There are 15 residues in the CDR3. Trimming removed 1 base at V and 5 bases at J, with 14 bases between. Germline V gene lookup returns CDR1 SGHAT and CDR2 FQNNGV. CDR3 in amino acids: CASSLGRKDGETQYF. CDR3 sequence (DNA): TGTGCCAGCAGCTTAGGACGGAAGGATGGGGAGACCCAGTACTTC.

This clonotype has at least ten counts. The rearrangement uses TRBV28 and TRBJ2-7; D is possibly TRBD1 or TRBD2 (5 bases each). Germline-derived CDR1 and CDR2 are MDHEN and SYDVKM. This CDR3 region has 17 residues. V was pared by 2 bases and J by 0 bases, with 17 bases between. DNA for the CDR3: TGTGCCAGCAGTTTAACATTCGGGGCGTATAGCTCCTACGAGCAGTACTTC. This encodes CASSLTFGAYSSYEQYF. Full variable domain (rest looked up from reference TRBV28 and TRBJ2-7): DVKVTQSSRYLVKRTGEKVFLECVQDMDHENMFWYRQDPGLGLRLIYFSYDVKMKEKGDIPEGYSVSREKKERFSLILESASTNQTSMYLCASSLTFGAYSSYEQYFGPGTRLTVT.

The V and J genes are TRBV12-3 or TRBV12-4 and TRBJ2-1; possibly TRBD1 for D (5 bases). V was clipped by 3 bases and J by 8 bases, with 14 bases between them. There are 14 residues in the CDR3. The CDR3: CASSFQGLWDEQFF. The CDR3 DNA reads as TGTGCCAGCAGTTTTCAGGGCCTCTGGGATGAGCAGTTCTTC.

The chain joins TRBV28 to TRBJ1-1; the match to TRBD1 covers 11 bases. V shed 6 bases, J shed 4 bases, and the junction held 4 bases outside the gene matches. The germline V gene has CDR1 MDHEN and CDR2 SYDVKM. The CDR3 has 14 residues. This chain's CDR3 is CASRLGQGGTEAFF. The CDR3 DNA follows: TGTGCCAGCAGACTGGGACAGGGGGGCACTGAAGCTTTCTTT.

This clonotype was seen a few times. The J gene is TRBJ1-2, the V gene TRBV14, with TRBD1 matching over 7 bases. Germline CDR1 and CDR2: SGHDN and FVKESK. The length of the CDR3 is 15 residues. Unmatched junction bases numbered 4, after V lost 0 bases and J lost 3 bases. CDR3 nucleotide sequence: TGTGCCAGCAGCCAAGAGTACAGGGGCGACTATGGCTACACCTTC. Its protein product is CASSQEYRGDYGYTF.

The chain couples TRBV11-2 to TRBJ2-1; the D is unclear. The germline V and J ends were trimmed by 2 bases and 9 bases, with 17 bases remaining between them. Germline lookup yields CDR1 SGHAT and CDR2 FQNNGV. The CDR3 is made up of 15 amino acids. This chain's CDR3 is CASSLRTPAISEQFF. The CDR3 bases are TGTGCCAGCAGCTTACGAACACCGGCAATATCTGAGCAGTTCTTC.

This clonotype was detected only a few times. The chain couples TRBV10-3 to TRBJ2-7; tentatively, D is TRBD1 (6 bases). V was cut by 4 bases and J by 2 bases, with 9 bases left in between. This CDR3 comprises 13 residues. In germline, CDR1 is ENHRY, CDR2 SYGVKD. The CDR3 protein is CAISVDRTYEQYV. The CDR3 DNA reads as TGTGCCATCAGTGTTGACAGGACCTACGAGCAGTACGTC.

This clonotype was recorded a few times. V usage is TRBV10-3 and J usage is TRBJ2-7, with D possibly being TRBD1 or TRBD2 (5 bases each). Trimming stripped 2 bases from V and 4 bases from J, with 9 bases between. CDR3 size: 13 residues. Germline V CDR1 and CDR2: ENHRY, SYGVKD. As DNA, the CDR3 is TGTGCCATCAGTGAGGGGACGCCGTACGAGCAGTACTTC. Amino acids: CAISEGTPYEQYF.

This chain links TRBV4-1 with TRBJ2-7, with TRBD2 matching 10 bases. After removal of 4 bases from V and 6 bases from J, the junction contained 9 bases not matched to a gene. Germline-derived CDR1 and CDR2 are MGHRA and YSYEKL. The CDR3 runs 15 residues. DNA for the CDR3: TGCGCCAGCAGCCCTTGGACTAGCGGACTCAGCGAGCAGTACTTC. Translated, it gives CASSPWTSGLSEQYF.

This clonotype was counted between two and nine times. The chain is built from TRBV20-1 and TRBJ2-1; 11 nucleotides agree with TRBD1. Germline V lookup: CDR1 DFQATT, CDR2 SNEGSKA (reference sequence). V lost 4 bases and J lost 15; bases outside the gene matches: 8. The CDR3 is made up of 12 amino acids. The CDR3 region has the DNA TGCAGTGCTATGGACAGGGGGCCTGTGTGGTTCTTC. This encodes CSAMDRGPVWFF.

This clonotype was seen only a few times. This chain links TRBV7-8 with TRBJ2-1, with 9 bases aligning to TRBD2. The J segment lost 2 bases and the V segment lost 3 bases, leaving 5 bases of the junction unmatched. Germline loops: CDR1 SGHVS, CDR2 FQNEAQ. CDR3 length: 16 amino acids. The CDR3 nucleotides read TGTGCCAGCAGCTTCTCTAGCGGGACCCCCTACAATGAGCAGTTCTTC. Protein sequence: CASSFSSGTPYNEQFF.

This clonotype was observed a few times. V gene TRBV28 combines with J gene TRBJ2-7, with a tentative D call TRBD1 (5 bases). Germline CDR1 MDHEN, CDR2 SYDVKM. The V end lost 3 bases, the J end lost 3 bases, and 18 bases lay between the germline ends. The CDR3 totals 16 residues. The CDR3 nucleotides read TGTGCCAGCAGTTTCTATCCTAGGGGCATGCTCTACGAGCAGTACTTC. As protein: CASSFYPRGMLYEQYF.

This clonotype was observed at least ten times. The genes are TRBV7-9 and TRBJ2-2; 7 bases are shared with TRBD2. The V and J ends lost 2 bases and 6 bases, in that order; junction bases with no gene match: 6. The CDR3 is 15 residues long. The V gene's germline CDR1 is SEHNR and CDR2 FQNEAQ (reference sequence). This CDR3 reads CASSLLAGAPGELFF. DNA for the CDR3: TGTGCCAGCAGCTTATTGGCGGGAGCTCCCGGGGAGCTGTTTTTT.

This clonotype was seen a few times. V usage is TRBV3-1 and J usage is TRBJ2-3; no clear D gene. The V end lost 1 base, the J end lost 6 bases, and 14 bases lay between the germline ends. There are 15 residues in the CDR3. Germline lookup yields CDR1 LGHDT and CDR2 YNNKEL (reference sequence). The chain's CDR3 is CASSQVGRISDTQYF. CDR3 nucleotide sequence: TGTGCCAGCAGCCAAGTTGGTAGGATATCCGATACGCAGTATTTT.

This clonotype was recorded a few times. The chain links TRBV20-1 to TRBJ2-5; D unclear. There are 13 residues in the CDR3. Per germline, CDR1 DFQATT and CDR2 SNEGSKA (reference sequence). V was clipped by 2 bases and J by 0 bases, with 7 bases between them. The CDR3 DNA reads TGCAGTGCTAGACTTCCATACCAAGAGACCCAGTACTTC. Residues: CSARLPYQETQYF.

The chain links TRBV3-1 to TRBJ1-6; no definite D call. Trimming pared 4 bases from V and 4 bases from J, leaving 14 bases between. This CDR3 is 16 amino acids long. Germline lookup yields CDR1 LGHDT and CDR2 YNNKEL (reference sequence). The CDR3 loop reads CASSRLGSGYNSPLHF. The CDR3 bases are TGTGCCAGCAGCCGCCTGGGGAGCGGGTATAATTCACCCCTCCACTTT.

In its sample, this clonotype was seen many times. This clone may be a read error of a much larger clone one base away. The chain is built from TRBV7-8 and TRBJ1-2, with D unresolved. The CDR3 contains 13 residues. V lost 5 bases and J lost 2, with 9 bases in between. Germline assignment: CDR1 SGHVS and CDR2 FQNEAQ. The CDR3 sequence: CASSPGENYGYTF. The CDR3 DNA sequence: TGTGCCAGCAGCCCGGGAGAGAACTATGGCTACACCTTC.